Sequencing of this TCR beta chain was carried out in a study of blood T cell repertoires in COVID-19. Study summary: Italy, Spain and the United States were the sources of the convalescent and acute COVID-19 samples.

Libraries were prepared by immunoSEQ multiplex PCR; TCRdb keeps only in-frame clonotypes and omits some of them. The table has about 150,000 clones, about 85% seen once. This CDR3 spans 15 amino acids. Germline V gene lookup returns CDR1 SGHRS and CDR2 YFSETQ. Between the trimmed V and J ends, which lost 1 base and 3 bases, there was a span of 13 bases. Seattle patient enrollment occurred during active infection, with longitudinal follow-up thereafter. Sequencing used peripheral blood. The chain combines TRBV5-1 with TRBJ1-2; D uncertain. The source is a woman aged 60 to 75 with COVID-19, enrolled during active disease. The CDR3 here is CASSLLLGSYYGYTF. DNA of the CDR3: TGCGCCAGCAGCTTGTTGTTGGGGAGTTACTATGGCTACACCTTC.